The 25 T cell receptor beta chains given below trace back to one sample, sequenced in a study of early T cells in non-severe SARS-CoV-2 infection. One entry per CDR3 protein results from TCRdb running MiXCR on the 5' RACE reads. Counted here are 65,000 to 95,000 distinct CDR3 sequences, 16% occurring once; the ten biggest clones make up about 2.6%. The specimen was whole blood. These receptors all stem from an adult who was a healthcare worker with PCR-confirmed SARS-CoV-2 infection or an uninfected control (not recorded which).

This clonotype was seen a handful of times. The CDR3 DNA reads TGTGCCAGTTCCAGGGAGGGATCACCCCTCCACTTT. Amino acids: CASSREGSPLHF. V usage is TRBV18 and J usage is TRBJ1-6; TRBD1 is a possible D gene (5 bases). V lost 9 bases and J 10 bases, leaving 13 bases between the germline ends. The CDR3 is 12 amino acids. Germline V lookup: CDR1 KGHSH, CDR2 LQKENI. Full variable domain (remainder filled in from reference TRBV18 and TRBJ1-6): NAGVMQNPRHLVRRRGQEARLRCSPMKGHSHVYWYRQLPEEGLKFMVYLQKENIIDESGMPKERFSAEFPKEGPSILRIQQVVRGDSAAYFCASSREGSPLHFGNGTRLTVT.

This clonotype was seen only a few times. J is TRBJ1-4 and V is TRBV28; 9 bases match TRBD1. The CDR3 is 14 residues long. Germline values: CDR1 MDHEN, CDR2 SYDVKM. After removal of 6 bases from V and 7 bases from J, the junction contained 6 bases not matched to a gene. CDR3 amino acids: CASRRTGVFEKLFF. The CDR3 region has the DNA TGTGCCAGCAGACGGACAGGGGTCTTTGAAAAACTGTTTTTT.

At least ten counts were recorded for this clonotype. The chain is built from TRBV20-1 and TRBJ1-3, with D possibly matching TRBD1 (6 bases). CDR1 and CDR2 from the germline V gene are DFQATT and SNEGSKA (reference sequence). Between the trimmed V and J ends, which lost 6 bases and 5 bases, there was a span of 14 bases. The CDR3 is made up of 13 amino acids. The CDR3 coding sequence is TGCAGTGCCGTTAAAACAGGGAGAAACACCATATATTTT. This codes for CSAVKTGRNTIYF.

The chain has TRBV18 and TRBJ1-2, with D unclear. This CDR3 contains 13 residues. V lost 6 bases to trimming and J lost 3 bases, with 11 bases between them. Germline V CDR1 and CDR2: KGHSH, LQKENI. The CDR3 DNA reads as TGTGCCAGCTCGGGAGGGCAGCACTATGGCTACACCTTC. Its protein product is CASSGGQHYGYTF.

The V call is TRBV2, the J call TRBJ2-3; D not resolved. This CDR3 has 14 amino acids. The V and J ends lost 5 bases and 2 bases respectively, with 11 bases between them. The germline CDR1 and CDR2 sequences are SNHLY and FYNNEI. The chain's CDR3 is CASSQADNTDTQYF. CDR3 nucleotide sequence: TGTGCCAGCAGTCAGGCAGACAACACAGATACGCAGTATTTT.

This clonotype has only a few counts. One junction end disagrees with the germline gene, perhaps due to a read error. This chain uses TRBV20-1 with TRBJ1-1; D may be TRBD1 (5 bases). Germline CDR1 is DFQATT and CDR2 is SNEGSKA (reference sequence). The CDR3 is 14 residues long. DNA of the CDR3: TGCAGTGCTCAACCGGGACCGACGAACACTGAAGTTTTCTTT. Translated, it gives CSAQPGPTNTEVFF.

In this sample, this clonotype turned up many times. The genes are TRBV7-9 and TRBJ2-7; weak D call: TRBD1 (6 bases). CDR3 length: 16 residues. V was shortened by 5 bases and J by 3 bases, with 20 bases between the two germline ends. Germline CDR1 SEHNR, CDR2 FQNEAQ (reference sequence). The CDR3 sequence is CASSPRGTGLFYEQYF. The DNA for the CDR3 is TGTGCCAGCAGCCCCAGGGGAACAGGCCTCTTCTACGAGCAGTACTTC.

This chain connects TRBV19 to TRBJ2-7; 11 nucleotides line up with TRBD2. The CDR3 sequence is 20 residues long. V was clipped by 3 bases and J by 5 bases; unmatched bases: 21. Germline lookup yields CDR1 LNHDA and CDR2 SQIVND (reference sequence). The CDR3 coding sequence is TGTGCCAGTAGTATCGAACTAGCGGGAGCAGCGTCATGGTCCATCAACGAGCAGTACTTC. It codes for CASSIELAGAASWSINEQYF.

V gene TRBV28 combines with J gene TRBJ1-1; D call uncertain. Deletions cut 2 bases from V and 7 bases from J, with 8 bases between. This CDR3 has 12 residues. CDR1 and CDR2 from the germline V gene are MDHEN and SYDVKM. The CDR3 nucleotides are TGTGCCAGCAGTTTACGGGCCTATGAAGCTTTCTTT. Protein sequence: CASSLRAYEAFF. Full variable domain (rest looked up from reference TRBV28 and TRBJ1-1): DVKVTQSSRYLVKRTGEKVFLECVQDMDHENMFWYRQDPGLGLRLIYFSYDVKMKEKGDIPEGYSVSREKKERFSLILESASTNQTSMYLCASSLRAYEAFFGQGTRLTVV.

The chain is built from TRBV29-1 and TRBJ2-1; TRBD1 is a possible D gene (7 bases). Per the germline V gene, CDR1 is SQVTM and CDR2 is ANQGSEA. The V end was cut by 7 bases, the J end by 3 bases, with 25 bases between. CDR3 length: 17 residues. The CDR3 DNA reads TGCAGCGAATCCAACACAGGGGCCGGGGGATTCTACAATGAGCAGTTCTTC. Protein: CSESNTGAGGFYNEQFF.

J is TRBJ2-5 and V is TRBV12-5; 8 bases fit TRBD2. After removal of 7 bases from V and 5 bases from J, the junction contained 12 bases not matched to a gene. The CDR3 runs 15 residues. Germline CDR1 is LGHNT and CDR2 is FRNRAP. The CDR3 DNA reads TGTGCTAGTGCCCAGAGGGTTAGCGGGGTTGAGACCCAGTACTTC. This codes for CASAQRVSGVETQYF.

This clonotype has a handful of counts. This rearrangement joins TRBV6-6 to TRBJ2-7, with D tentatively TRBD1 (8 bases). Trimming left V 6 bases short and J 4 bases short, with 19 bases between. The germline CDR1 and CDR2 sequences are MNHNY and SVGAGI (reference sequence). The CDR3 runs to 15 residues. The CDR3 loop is CASSSRQGREYEQYF. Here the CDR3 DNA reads TGTGCCAGCAGCTCCCGACAGGGGAGGGAGTACGAGCAGTACTTC.

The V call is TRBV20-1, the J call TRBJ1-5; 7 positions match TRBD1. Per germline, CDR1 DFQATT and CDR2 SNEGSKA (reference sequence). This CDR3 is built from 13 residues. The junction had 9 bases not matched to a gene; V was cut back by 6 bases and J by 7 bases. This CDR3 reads CSAPRQGGQPQHF. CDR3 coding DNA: TGCAGTGCCCCTCGACAGGGCGGACAGCCCCAGCATTTT.

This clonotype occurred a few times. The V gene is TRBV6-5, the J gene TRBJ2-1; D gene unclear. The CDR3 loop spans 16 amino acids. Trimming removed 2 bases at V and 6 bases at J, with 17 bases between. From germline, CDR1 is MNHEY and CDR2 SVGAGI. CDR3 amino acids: CASSYGTPTPGNEQFF. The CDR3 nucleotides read TGTGCCAGCAGTTACGGAACACCCACGCCCGGCAATGAGCAGTTCTTC.

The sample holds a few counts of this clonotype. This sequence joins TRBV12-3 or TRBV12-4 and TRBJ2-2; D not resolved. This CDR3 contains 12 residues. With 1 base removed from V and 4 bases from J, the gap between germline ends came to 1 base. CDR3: CASSLGTGELFF. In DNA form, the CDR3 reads TGTGCCAGCAGTTTAGGCACCGGGGAGCTGTTTTTT.

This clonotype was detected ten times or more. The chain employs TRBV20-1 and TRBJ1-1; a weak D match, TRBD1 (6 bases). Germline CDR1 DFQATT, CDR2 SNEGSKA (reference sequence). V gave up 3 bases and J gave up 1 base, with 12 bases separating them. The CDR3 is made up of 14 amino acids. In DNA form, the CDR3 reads TGCAGTGCTAGGGGAGGGGGAGAGAACACTGAAGCTTTCTTT. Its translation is CSARGGGENTEAFF.

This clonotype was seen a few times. The CDR3 is CSVEKQAGGYTF. The CDR3 DNA sequence: TGCAGCGTTGAGAAGCAAGCGGGGGGCTACACCTTC. The rearrangement joins TRBV29-1 to TRBJ1-2; D not resolved. The CDR3 is 12 residues long. Germline values: CDR1 SQVTM, CDR2 ANQGSEA. V was shortened by 3 bases and J by 8 bases, with 13 bases between the two germline ends.

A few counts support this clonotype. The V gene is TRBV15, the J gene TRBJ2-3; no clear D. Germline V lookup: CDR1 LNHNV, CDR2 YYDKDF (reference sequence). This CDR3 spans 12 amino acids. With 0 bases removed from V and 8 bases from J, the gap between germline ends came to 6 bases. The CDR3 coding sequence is TGTGCCACCAGCAGAGATTCAGCTACGCAGTATTTT. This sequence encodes CATSRDSATQYF.

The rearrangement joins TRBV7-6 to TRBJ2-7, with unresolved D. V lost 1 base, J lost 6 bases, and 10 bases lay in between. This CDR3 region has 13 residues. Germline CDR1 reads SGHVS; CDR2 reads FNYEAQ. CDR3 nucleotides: TGTGCCAGCAGCTTAGAGGTTGGATCCGAGCAGTACTTC. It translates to CASSLEVGSEQYF.

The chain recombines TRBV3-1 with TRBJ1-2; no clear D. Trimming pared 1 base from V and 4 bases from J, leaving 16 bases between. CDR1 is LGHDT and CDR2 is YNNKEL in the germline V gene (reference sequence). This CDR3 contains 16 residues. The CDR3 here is CASSQGRSPSIYGYTF. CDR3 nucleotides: TGTGCCAGCAGCCAAGGACGGAGTCCCTCCATCTATGGCTACACCTTC. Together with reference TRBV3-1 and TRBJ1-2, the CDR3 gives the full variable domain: DTAVSQTPKYLVTQMGNDKSIKCEQNLGHDTMYWYKQDSKKFLKIMFSYNNKELIINETVPNRFSPKSPDKAHLNLHINSLELGDSAVYFCASSQGRSPSIYGYTFGSGTRLTVV.

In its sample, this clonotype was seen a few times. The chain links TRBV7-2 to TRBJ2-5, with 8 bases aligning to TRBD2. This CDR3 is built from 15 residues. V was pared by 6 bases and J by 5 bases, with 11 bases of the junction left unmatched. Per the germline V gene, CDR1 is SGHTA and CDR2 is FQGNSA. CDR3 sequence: CASRAGAGGGETQYF. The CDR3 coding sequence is TGTGCCAGCAGAGCCGGTGCGGGGGGAGGGGAGACCCAGTACTTC.

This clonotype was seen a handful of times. This CDR3 is CAWSVPRSREQYF. CDR3 sequence (DNA): TGTGCCTGGAGTGTACCCCGGTCGAGGGAGCAGTACTTC. The J gene is TRBJ2-7, the V gene TRBV30; D is unresolved. CDR1 is GTSNPN, CDR2 SVGIG, per germline (reference sequence). The CDR3 is 13 amino acids. V shed 0 bases and J shed 7 bases, with 13 bases lying between them.

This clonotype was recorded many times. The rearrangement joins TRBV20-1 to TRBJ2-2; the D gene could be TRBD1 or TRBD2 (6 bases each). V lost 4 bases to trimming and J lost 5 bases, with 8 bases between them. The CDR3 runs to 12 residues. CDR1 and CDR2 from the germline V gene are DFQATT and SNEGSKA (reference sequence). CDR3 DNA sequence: TGCAGTGCTAAGGGGGGAACCGGGGAGCTGTTTTTT. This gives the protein CSAKGGTGELFF.

The CDR3 loop is CASSFGTLEAQYF. The CDR3 DNA reads TGTGCCAGCAGTTTTGGGACTCTTGAGGCGCAGTATTTT. The J gene is TRBJ2-3, the V gene TRBV12-3 or TRBV12-4, with a tentative D call TRBD2 (6 bases). The CDR3 sequence is 13 residues long. The V end was cut by 3 bases, the J end by 10 bases, with 14 bases between.

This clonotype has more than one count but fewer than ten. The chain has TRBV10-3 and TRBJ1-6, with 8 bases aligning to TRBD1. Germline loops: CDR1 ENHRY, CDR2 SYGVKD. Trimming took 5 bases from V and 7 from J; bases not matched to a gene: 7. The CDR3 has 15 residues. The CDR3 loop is CAISRKTGENSPLHF. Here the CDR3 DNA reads TGTGCCATCAGTAGGAAGACAGGGGAAAATTCACCCCTCCACTTT.